The rows below give T cell receptor beta chains drawn from one sample of a study of blood T cell repertoires in COVID-19. The table came from immunoSEQ multiplex PCR; TCRdb's copy has only in-frame clones and leaves some out. The sample comprises 50,000 to 65,000 clones, around 90% of which are singletons, and about 3.4% rests with the top ten. Specimen: peripheral blood. These receptors originate from a man aged 50 to 59 with active COVID-19. The CDR3 runs from the conserved cysteine through the conserved F or W. The D gene is left open where the match is weak. Clone size is not always given. Where it is, it says once, few, many or a class for expanded clones.

d_gene: -
len: 13
j_gene: TRBJ1-4
abundance: -
v_gene: TRBV29-1
CDR3nt: TGCAGCGTTGGGCAGGGCACTAATGAAAAACTGTTTTTT
CDR3aa: CSVGQGTNEKLFF

d_gene: TRBD1
len: 13
j_gene: TRBJ2-7
abundance: -
v_gene: TRBV12-5
CDR3nt: TGTGCTAGTGGTGGACAGGGTAGAGTCGAGCAGTACTTC
CDR3aa: CASGGQGRVEQYF

d_gene: -
len: 14
j_gene: TRBJ1-3
abundance: -
v_gene: TRBV2
CDR3nt: TGTGCCAGCAGTGAAGGGGGAGCTGGAAACACCATATATTTT
CDR3aa: CASSEGGAGNTIYF

d_gene: TRBD2
len: 15
j_gene: TRBJ2-1
abundance: medium-sized
v_gene: TRBV10-3
CDR3nt: TGTGCCATCATGGGGGGGGTGAGCTCCTACAATGAGCAGTTCTTC
CDR3aa: CAIMGGVSSYNEQFF

d_gene: -
len: 16
j_gene: TRBJ2-3
abundance: -
v_gene: TRBV30
CDR3nt: TGTGCCTGGAGCCCCGCGGCAGGGACACTCACAGATACGCAGTATTTT
CDR3aa: CAWSPAAGTLTDTQYF

d_gene: TRBD2
len: 15
j_gene: TRBJ2-3
abundance: -
v_gene: TRBV6-5
CDR3nt: TGTGCCACCCGGCGGGCTAGCGGGCAGGGAGGAACGCAGTATTTT
CDR3aa: CATRRASGQGGTQYF

d_gene: -
len: 13
j_gene: TRBJ2-4
abundance: -
v_gene: TRBV5-4
CDR3nt: TGTGCCAGCAGCTTGTCGGGAAAAAACATTCAGTACTTC
CDR3aa: CASSLSGKNIQYF

d_gene: TRBD1
len: 18
j_gene: TRBJ2-4
abundance: -
v_gene: TRBV7-8
CDR3nt: TGTGCCAGCAGCTTAGCTCTTCCGGGACAGTTGTTTGATAACATTCAGTACTTC
CDR3aa: CASSLALPGQLFDNIQYF

d_gene: TRBD1
len: 12
j_gene: TRBJ1-2
abundance: -
v_gene: TRBV30
CDR3nt: TGTGCCTGGAGGGGACAGTGGGATGGCTACACCTTC
CDR3aa: CAWRGQWDGYTF

d_gene: -
len: 14
j_gene: TRBJ1-2
abundance: medium-sized
v_gene: TRBV7-8
CDR3nt: TGTGCCAGCAGCTTAGTGGGGAGAAACTATGGCTACACCTTC
CDR3aa: CASSLVGRNYGYTF

d_gene: TRBD1
len: 18
j_gene: TRBJ1-3
abundance: -
v_gene: TRBV5-1
CDR3nt: TGCGCCAGCAGACCCGGGACAGGGAGTTTATTAGCCGGAAACACCATATATTTT
CDR3aa: CASRPGTGSLLAGNTIYF

d_gene: TRBD2
len: 15
j_gene: TRBJ2-1
abundance: -
v_gene: TRBV6-6
CDR3nt: TGTGCCAGCAGTTACTCACTAGCGGGGGATGATGAGCAGTTCTTC
CDR3aa: CASSYSLAGDDEQFF

d_gene: TRBD1
len: 17
j_gene: TRBJ2-3
abundance: -
v_gene: TRBV9
CDR3nt: TGTGCCAGCAGCGCCTCCGGGACAGGGGGCCGGACAGATACGCAGTATTTT
CDR3aa: CASSASGTGGRTDTQYF

d_gene: -
len: 16
j_gene: TRBJ1-3
abundance: -
v_gene: TRBV7-2
CDR3nt: TGTGCCAGCAGCTCCGGACTGTTTTCCCTCGGAAACACCATATATTTT
CDR3aa: CASSSGLFSLGNTIYF

d_gene: -
len: 13
j_gene: TRBJ1-2
abundance: -
v_gene: TRBV6-5
CDR3nt: TGTGCCAGCAGTTACGGAGCTAACTATGGCTACACCTTC
CDR3aa: CASSYGANYGYTF

d_gene: -
len: 15
j_gene: TRBJ1-5
abundance: few
v_gene: TRBV6-2/TRBV6-3
CDR3nt: TGTGCCAGCAGTTACACCGACAGTAGCAATCAGCCCCAGCATTTT
CDR3aa: CASSYTDSSNQPQHF

d_gene: -
len: 13
j_gene: TRBJ1-2
abundance: -
v_gene: TRBV5-6
CDR3nt: TGTGCCAGCAGCTTGGTAGGGAGCAGGGGCTACACCTTC
CDR3aa: CASSLVGSRGYTF

d_gene: TRBD1
len: 16
j_gene: TRBJ2-1
abundance: -
v_gene: TRBV27
CDR3nt: TGTGCCAGCAGCTTAACCGGGACAGGGGGTTACAATGAGCAGTTCTTC
CDR3aa: CASSLTGTGGYNEQFF

d_gene: -
len: 14
j_gene: TRBJ1-2
abundance: once
v_gene: TRBV7-2
CDR3nt: TGTGCCAGCAGCCCCGGACGGGGGTTCTATGGCTACACCTTC
CDR3aa: CASSPGRGFYGYTF

d_gene: TRBD1
len: 17
j_gene: TRBJ1-5
abundance: -
v_gene: TRBV2
CDR3nt: TGTGCCAGCAGTGCGTTGGAGGTGGACAGGGTACATCAGCCCCAGCATTTT
CDR3aa: CASSALEVDRVHQPQHF

d_gene: -
len: 16
j_gene: TRBJ1-2
abundance: -
v_gene: TRBV18
CDR3nt: TGTGCCAGCTCACCACAGGGGCAGGGTGTATCCTATGGCTACACCTTC
CDR3aa: CASSPQGQGVSYGYTF

d_gene: TRBD1
len: 18
j_gene: TRBJ2-6
abundance: -
v_gene: TRBV27
CDR3nt: TGTGCCAGCAGTCGGCCGGGGACAGCAAGCTCTGGGGCCAACGTCCTGACTTTC
CDR3aa: CASSRPGTASSGANVLTF

d_gene: -
len: 13
j_gene: TRBJ2-3
abundance: -
v_gene: TRBV7-9
CDR3nt: TGTGCCAGCAGCTTAGACTCTGCGGGTACGCAGTATTTT
CDR3aa: CASSLDSAGTQYF

d_gene: -
len: 17
j_gene: TRBJ2-6
abundance: -
v_gene: TRBV7-9
CDR3nt: TGTGCCAGCAGCTTAGGTTCAGGGGCCTCTGGGGCCAACGTCCTGACTTTC
CDR3aa: CASSLGSGASGANVLTF

d_gene: -
len: 15
j_gene: TRBJ1-1
abundance: -
v_gene: TRBV5-6
CDR3nt: TGTGCCAGCAGCTTGGTTGGGGGCCAGAACACTGAAGCTTTCTTT
CDR3aa: CASSLVGGQNTEAFF

d_gene: -
len: 16
j_gene: TRBJ2-3
abundance: once
v_gene: TRBV7-6
CDR3nt: TGTGCCAGCAGCCCTCGACGCCCGGGGGAACATACGTCGCAGTATTTT
CDR3aa: CASSPRRPGEHTSQYF

d_gene: -
len: 15
j_gene: TRBJ1-1
abundance: -
v_gene: TRBV9
CDR3nt: TGTGCCAGCAGCGTAGCCGGGATAACGAACACTGAAGCTTTCTTT
CDR3aa: CASSVAGITNTEAFF

d_gene: TRBD1
len: 15
j_gene: TRBJ2-7
abundance: once
v_gene: TRBV5-1
CDR3nt: TGCGCCAGCAGCCCCGGGCAGGGGGCCTCCTACGAGCAGTACTTC
CDR3aa: CASSPGQGASYEQYF

d_gene: -
len: 15
j_gene: TRBJ2-5
abundance: -
v_gene: TRBV5-1
CDR3nt: TGCGCCAGCAGCTTGGCCACTGCGGTTCAGGGGACCCAGTACTTC
CDR3aa: CASSLATAVQGTQYF

d_gene: TRBD2
len: 15
j_gene: TRBJ2-7
abundance: -
v_gene: TRBV2
CDR3nt: TGTGCCAGCAGTAGCTCTGGGGGACTAGTTTCCGAGCAGTACTTC
CDR3aa: CASSSSGGLVSEQYF

d_gene: TRBD1
len: 18
j_gene: TRBJ1-5
abundance: -
v_gene: TRBV5-6
CDR3nt: TGTGCCAGCAGCTTAACCACAGGGGGCCGGAATAGCAATCAGCCCCAGCATTTT
CDR3aa: CASSLTTGGRNSNQPQHF

d_gene: TRBD1
len: 16
j_gene: TRBJ1-2
abundance: -
v_gene: TRBV9
CDR3nt: TGTGCCAGCAGCGTAGGATGGACAGGGGGCACCTATGGCTACACCTTC
CDR3aa: CASSVGWTGGTYGYTF

d_gene: TRBD2
len: 15
j_gene: TRBJ2-2
abundance: -
v_gene: TRBV6-5
CDR3nt: TGTGCCAGCAGTTATTCCCGGGGGGGCGGCGGGGAGCTGTTTTTT
CDR3aa: CASSYSRGGGGELFF

d_gene: TRBD2
len: 15
j_gene: TRBJ2-5
abundance: -
v_gene: TRBV7-2
CDR3nt: TGTGCCAGCAGCTTAGCCCCTAGCGGACAAGAGACCCAGTACTTC
CDR3aa: CASSLAPSGQETQYF

d_gene: TRBD2
len: 19
j_gene: TRBJ2-3
abundance: -
v_gene: TRBV7-2
CDR3nt: TGTGCCAGCAGCTTACGAGCTCTGCTTGTGGGGGGGAGCACAGATACGCAGTATTTT
CDR3aa: CASSLRALLVGGSTDTQYF

d_gene: -
len: 11
j_gene: TRBJ1-5
abundance: -
v_gene: TRBV12-3/TRBV12-4
CDR3nt: TGTGCCAGCAGTTTCGGGCAGCCCCAGCATTTT
CDR3aa: CASSFGQPQHF

d_gene: TRBD1
len: 13
j_gene: TRBJ1-2
abundance: -
v_gene: TRBV2
CDR3nt: TGTGCCAGCAGCTCCGGACAGGGTGGTGGCTACACCTTC
CDR3aa: CASSSGQGGGYTF

d_gene: -
len: 14
j_gene: TRBJ2-3
abundance: -
v_gene: TRBV9
CDR3nt: TGTGCCAGCAGCCCGGGGGTCCTCACAGATACGCAGTATTTT
CDR3aa: CASSPGVLTDTQYF

d_gene: TRBD1
len: 18
j_gene: TRBJ1-5
abundance: -
v_gene: TRBV6-2/TRBV6-3
CDR3nt: TGTGCCAGCAGTTCGACAGGGGGCTTTAGTCTGGGCGATCAGCCCCAGCATTTT
CDR3aa: CASSSTGGFSLGDQPQHF

d_gene: TRBD2
len: 15
j_gene: TRBJ2-1
abundance: -
v_gene: TRBV10-2
CDR3nt: TGCGCCAGCAGTGTCATCAGCGGGGATTACAATGAGCAGTTCTTC
CDR3aa: CASSVISGDYNEQFF

d_gene: -
len: 14
j_gene: TRBJ2-7
abundance: -
v_gene: TRBV7-3
CDR3nt: TGTGCCAGCAGTCCAACGGGGGACGGCTACGAGCAGTACTTC
CDR3aa: CASSPTGDGYEQYF

d_gene: TRBD1
len: 13
j_gene: TRBJ2-7
abundance: -
v_gene: TRBV20-1
CDR3nt: TGCAGTGCTAGTGCGGGCAGGGGGTACGAGCAGTACTTC
CDR3aa: CSASAGRGYEQYF

d_gene: TRBD2
len: 18
j_gene: TRBJ2-3
abundance: once
v_gene: TRBV5-1
CDR3nt: TGCGCCAGCAGCCGGGGGGTAGCGGGCGGAACTTCCACAGATACGCAGTATTTT
CDR3aa: CASSRGVAGGTSTDTQYF

d_gene: TRBD1
len: 14
j_gene: TRBJ1-3
abundance: -
v_gene: TRBV5-6
CDR3nt: TGTGCCAGCAGCCCGGGACAGGGGAGAAACACCATATATTTT
CDR3aa: CASSPGQGRNTIYF

d_gene: -
len: 15
j_gene: TRBJ1-2
abundance: -
v_gene: TRBV12-5
CDR3nt: TGTGCTAGTGGGCAAGACAGTACCACTAACTATGGCTACACCTTC
CDR3aa: CASGQDSTTNYGYTF

d_gene: -
len: 13
j_gene: TRBJ1-1
abundance: -
v_gene: TRBV30
CDR3nt: TGTGCCTGGAGTGTACGGGGGGACACTGAAGCTTTCTTT
CDR3aa: CAWSVRGDTEAFF

d_gene: TRBD2
len: 14
j_gene: TRBJ2-3
abundance: -
v_gene: TRBV3-1/TRBV3-2
CDR3nt: TGTGCCAGCAGTCGACTAGCGGAAACAGATACGCAGTATTTT
CDR3aa: CASSRLAETDTQYF

d_gene: -
len: 13
j_gene: TRBJ2-7
abundance: -
v_gene: TRBV6-5
CDR3nt: TGTGCCAGCAGTACGGCGGGGCCGAAGGAGCAGTACTTC
CDR3aa: CASSTAGPKEQYF

d_gene: TRBD2
len: 15
j_gene: TRBJ2-1
abundance: -
v_gene: TRBV7-2
CDR3nt: TGTGCCAGCAGCTTACTAGCGGGGCTTTACAATGAGCAGTTCTTC
CDR3aa: CASSLLAGLYNEQFF